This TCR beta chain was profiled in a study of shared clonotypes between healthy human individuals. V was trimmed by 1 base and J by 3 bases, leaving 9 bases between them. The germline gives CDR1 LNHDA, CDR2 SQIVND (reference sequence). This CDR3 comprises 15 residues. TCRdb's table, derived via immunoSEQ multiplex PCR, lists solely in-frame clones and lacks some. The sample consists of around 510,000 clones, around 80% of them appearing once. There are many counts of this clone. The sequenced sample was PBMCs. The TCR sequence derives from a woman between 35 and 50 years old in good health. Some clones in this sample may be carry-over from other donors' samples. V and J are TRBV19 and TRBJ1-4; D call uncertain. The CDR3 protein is CASSIVEFANEKLFF. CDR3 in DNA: TGTGCCAGTAGTATAGTGGAGTTCGCTAATGAAAAACTGTTTTTT.